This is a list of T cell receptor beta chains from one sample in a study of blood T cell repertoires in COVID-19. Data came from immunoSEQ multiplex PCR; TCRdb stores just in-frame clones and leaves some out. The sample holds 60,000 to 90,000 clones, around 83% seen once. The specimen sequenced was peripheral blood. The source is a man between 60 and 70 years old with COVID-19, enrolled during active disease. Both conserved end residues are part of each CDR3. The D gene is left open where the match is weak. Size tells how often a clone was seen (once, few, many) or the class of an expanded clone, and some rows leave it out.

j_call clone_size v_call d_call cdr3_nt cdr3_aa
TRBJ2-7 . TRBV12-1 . TGTGCCAGCAGCACGGGACAGGAGCTCTACGAGCAGTACTTC CASSTGQELYEQYF
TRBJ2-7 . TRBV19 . TGTGCCAGTAGCCAGCTAGGGGTCACCTACGAGCAGTACTTC CASSQLGVTYEQYF
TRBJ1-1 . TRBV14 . TGTGCCAGCAGCCAAGATCGGGTGGGCACTGAAGCTTTCTTT CASSQDRVGTEAFF
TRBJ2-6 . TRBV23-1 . TGCGCCAGCAGTTTTCGGGGGATAGTGTTGACCTCTGGGGCCAACGTCCTGACTTTC CASSFRGIVLTSGANVLTF
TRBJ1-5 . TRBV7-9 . TGTGCCAGCAGCTTAGGGTCCGGTTATCAGCCCCAGCATTTT CASSLGSGYQPQHF
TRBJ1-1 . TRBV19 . TGTGCCAGTAGTCCGCGGGGGGCAAGGGGAACTGAAGCTTTCTTT CASSPRGARGTEAFF
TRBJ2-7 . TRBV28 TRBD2 TGTGCCAGCAGCCTAAATAGCGGGGGGGCCTTCTTTAGCTCCTACGAGCAGTACTTC CASSLNSGGAFFSSYEQYF
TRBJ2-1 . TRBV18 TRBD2 TGTGCCAGCTCACCACCTTCTCTAGCGGGGGCCAAACACAATGAGCAGTTCTTC CASSPPSLAGAKHNEQFF
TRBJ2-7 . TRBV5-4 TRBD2 TGTGCCAGCAGCCAACAAGCGGGAGTGAACTACGAGCAGTACTTC CASSQQAGVNYEQYF
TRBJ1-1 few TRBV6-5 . TGTGCCAGCAGATCCCCCCGGAACACTGAAGCTTTCTTT CASRSPRNTEAFF
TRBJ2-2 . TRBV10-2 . TGCGCCAGCTGGGGCGGAAACACCGGGGAGCTGTTTTTT CASWGGNTGELFF
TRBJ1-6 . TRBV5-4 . TGTGCCAGCAGCTTGATGTCCGATAATTCACCCCTCCACTTT CASSLMSDNSPLHF
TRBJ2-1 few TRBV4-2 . TGTGCCAGCAGCCAAGTGCGAGGGAGGCACAATGAGCAGTTCTTC CASSQVRGRHNEQFF
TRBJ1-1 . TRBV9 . TGTGCCAGCAGCGCGGGGCGGAACCAAAGGGGGGCTTTCTTT CASSAGRNQRGAFF
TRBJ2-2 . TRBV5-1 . TGCGCCAGCTCCACCCCAGAAACCGCGAACACCGGGGAGCTGTTTTTT CASSTPETANTGELFF
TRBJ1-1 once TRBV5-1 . TGCGCCAGCAGCTTGGCCGAGACGGGAGGGACTGAAGCTTTCTTT CASSLAETGGTEAFF
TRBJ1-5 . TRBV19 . TGTGCCAGTAGCGCCCTCTCAGGTAGCAATCAGCCCCAGCATTTT CASSALSGSNQPQHF
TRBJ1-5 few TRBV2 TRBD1 TGTGCCAGCAGTGAATCCGGGACAGGGCGTCAGCCCCAGCATTTT CASSESGTGRQPQHF
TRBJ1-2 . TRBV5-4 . TGTGCCAGCAGCTACAGCTATGGCTACACCTTC CASSYSYGYTF
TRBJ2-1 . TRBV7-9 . TGTGCCAGCAGCTTAGGAGAGGGGGCGGGGCCCTACAATGAGCAGTTCTTC CASSLGEGAGPYNEQFF
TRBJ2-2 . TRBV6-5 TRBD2 TGTGCCAGCGAGGTAGCGGGAGTTCTCGGGGAGCTGTTTTTT CASEVAGVLGELFF
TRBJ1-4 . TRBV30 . TGTGCCTGGAGTTCAGGACGGGATGGGGAAAAACTGTTTTTT CAWSSGRDGEKLFF
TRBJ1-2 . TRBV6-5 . TGTGCCAGCAGCTCTCTCCTCAGTGTCTATGGCTACACCTTC CASSSLLSVYGYTF
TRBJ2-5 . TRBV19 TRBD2 TGTGCCAGTAGTCCCGTGGGGGGGGAGACCCAGTACTTC CASSPVGGETQYF
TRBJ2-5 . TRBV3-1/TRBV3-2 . TGTGCCAGCAGCCAAGATGTTCGGCAGGCCCAAGAGACCCAGTACTTC CASSQDVRQAQETQYF
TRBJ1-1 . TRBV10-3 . TGTGCCATTAACCGGCAGGGGAACACTGAAGCTTTCTTT CAINRQGNTEAFF
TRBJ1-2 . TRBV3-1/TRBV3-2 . TGTGCCAGCAGCCAAGATTTCTCAGGGAGGGGCTACACCTTC CASSQDFSGRGYTF
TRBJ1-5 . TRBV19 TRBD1 TGTGCCAGTAGAAGTACCGGGACAGTAGAGCCCCAGCATTTT CASRSTGTVEPQHF
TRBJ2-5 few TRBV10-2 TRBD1 TGCGCCAGCGAGGGAACAGGGGAAGAGACCCAGTACTTC CASEGTGEETQYF
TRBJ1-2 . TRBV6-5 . TGTGCCAGCAAAAAATCAACAGGGATGGACTATGGCTACACCTTC CASKKSTGMDYGYTF
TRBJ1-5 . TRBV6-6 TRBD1 TGTGCCAGCAGTCGGGACAGGGTCGTTGGGAATCAGCCCCAGCATTTT CASSRDRVVGNQPQHF
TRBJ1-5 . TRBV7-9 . TGTGCCAGCAGCTTAGTAGAGGGCAATCAGCCCCAGCATTTT CASSLVEGNQPQHF
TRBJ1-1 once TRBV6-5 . TGTGCCAGCAGGAACGGGGTTGAAGCTTTCTTT CASRNGVEAFF
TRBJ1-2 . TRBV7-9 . TGTGCCAGCAGCTTAAGCAGGGTGGCCTATGGCTACACCTTC CASSLSRVAYGYTF
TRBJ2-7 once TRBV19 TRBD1 TGTGCCAGTAGTATTCCGGGACAGGGCGGCGAGCAGTACTTC CASSIPGQGGEQYF
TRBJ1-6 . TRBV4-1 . TGCGCCAGCAGCCAAGATGCCGGGAAACTCCACTTT CASSQDAGKLHF
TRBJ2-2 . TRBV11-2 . TGTGCCAGCAGCTTAGATCTCCCCCGCGGACAGAGAAACACCGGGGAGCTGTTTTTT CASSLDLPRGQRNTGELFF
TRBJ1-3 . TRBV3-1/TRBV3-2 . TGTGCCAGCAGCGGAGAGAGAGGAAACACCATATATTTT CASSGERGNTIYF
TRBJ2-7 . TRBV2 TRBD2 TGTGCCAGCATCCGGGACTACTACGAGCAGTACTTC CASIRDYYEQYF
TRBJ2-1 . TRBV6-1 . TGTGCCAGCAGTGAATCTTTGAGGGCACCGCGTGAGCAGTTCTTC CASSESLRAPREQFF
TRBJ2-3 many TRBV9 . TGTGCCAGCAGCGTGCAGGCCCAGCCAGATACGCAGTATTTT CASSVQAQPDTQYF
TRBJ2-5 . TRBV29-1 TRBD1 TGCAGCGTTTCTACCGGGACAGTGTTCGGAGAGACCCAGTACTTC CSVSTGTVFGETQYF
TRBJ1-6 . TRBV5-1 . TGCGCCAGCAGCTTATCCGGGGTGGGCTATAATTCACCCCTCCACTTT CASSLSGVGYNSPLHF
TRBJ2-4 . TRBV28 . TGTGCCAGCAGTCTACTGACCCAGGGGACAGCCAAAAACATTCAGTACTTC CASSLLTQGTAKNIQYF
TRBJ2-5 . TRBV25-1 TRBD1 TGTGCCAGCAGTGATGCAGGGGGCAGGAAGACCCAGTACTTC CASSDAGGRKTQYF
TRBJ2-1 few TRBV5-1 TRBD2 TGCGCCAGCAGGTCGGGACTAGCGGACCGACACAATGAGCAGTTCTTC CASRSGLADRHNEQFF